The 19 T cell receptor beta chains given below trace back to one sample, sequenced in a study of T cells expressing NK-cell markers. TCRdb reanalyzed the 5' RACE reads and collapses them to one entry per CDR3 protein, without DNA. This sample's clone table lists about 300,000 distinct CDR3 sequences. Sequences were obtained from blood T cells: a sorted CD56 or NKG2C T cell subset, CD4+ or CD8+ T cells, or bulk PBMC T cells (not recorded which). These receptor sequences come from a woman aged 18 to 75 in good health.

The chain employs TRBV29-1 and TRBJ2-1. The CDR3 covers 13 residues. Germline values: CDR1 SQVTM, CDR2 ANQGSEA. The CDR3 spells CSVEGLASNEQFF.

The chain employs TRBV20-1 and TRBJ2-1; TCRdb outputs TRBD2, but without DNA this stays unchecked. Per the germline V gene, CDR1 is DFQATT and CDR2 is SNEGSKA (reference sequence). The CDR3 sequence is 16 residues long. The CDR3 spells CSARVPLAGVTVEQFF.

The chain joins TRBV11-2 to TRBJ1-1; TCRdb calls TRBD1, which cannot be checked without DNA. The CDR3 spans 16 residues. Germline V lookup: CDR1 SGHAT, CDR2 FQNNGV. The CDR3 sequence: CASSFIRGGMNTEAFF.

The V gene is TRBV9, the J gene TRBJ2-1; absent DNA, TCRdb's TRBD2 call cannot be checked. The germline V gene has CDR1 SGDLS and CDR2 YYNGEE. This CDR3 is built from 15 residues. CDR3 region: CASSVVRGGTNEQFF. Full variable domain (remainder filled in from reference TRBV9 and TRBJ2-1): DSGVTQTPKHLITATGQRVTLRCSPRSGDLSVYWYQQSLDQGLQFLIQYYNGEERAKGNILERFSAQQFPDLHSELNLSSLELGDSALYFCASSVVRGGTNEQFFGPGTRLTVL.

The chain is built from TRBV7-9 and TRBJ2-1; the D call of TRBD2 rests on TCRdb alone, since no DNA is present to check it. The germline gives CDR1 SEHNR, CDR2 FQNEAQ (reference sequence). CDR3 length: 17 amino acids. CDR3 sequence: CASSSPSSGSPYNEQFF.

The genes are TRBV28 and TRBJ1-5; TCRdb's D gene call, TRBD1, goes unchecked for lack of DNA. Germline CDR1 MDHEN, CDR2 SYDVKM. The CDR3 has 15 residues. This CDR3 is CASSLIGTGNQPQHF.

The chain links TRBV5-1 to TRBJ1-6; TCRdb selects TRBD1, and the lack of DNA leaves this call unchecked. Germline-derived CDR1 and CDR2 are SGHRS and YFSETQ. The CDR3 has 15 amino acids. CDR3 loop: CASTLGTGAGSPLHF.

This sequence joins TRBV25-1 and TRBJ2-3; the D call from TCRdb, TRBD2, cannot be confirmed without DNA. The CDR3 is made up of 18 amino acids. Per germline, CDR1 MGHDK and CDR2 SYGVNS. CDR3 amino acids: CASIPAGGLSANTDTQYF.

The rearrangement uses TRBV7-2 and TRBJ2-6; no DNA is available, so the TRBD1 call from TCRdb remains unchecked. CDR3 length: 16 residues. The germline CDR1 and CDR2 sequences are SGHTA and FQGNSA. CDR3 sequence reads: CASSLLGAVGANVLTF.

This chain joins TRBV10-3 and TRBJ2-2; the D call of TRBD1 rests on TCRdb alone, since no DNA is present to check it. The CDR3 spans 13 residues. Germline V CDR1 and CDR2: ENHRY, SYGVKD. This chain's CDR3 is CATRDRAPGELFF.

This rearrangement joins TRBV12-5 to TRBJ1-1; no DNA is available, so the TRBD1 call from TCRdb remains unchecked. Per germline, CDR1 LGHNT and CDR2 FRNRAP. The CDR3 is 13 residues long. CDR3: CASGPGWGTEAFF. The full variable domain, its missing parts supplied by reference TRBV12-5 and TRBJ1-1, is DARVTQTPRHKVTEMGQEVTMRCQPILGHNTVFWYRQTMMQGLELLAYFRNRAPLDDSGMPKDRFSAEMPDATLATLKIQPSEPRDSAVYFCASGPGWGTEAFFGQGTRLTVV.

V usage is TRBV12-3 or TRBV12-4 and J usage is TRBJ2-1. The CDR3 runs 13 residues. The CDR3 reads CASQLGSYNEQFF.

V is TRBV4-1 and J is TRBJ1-2. The CDR3 is 15 amino acids. Germline values: CDR1 MGHRA, CDR2 YSYEKL. CDR3 sequence: CASSQDRVLGYGYTF.

The V gene is TRBV6-5, the J gene TRBJ1-6; without DNA, the TCRdb call of TRBD1 cannot be checked. Per the germline V gene, CDR1 is MNHEY and CDR2 is SVGAGI. This CDR3 spans 16 amino acids. CDR3 in amino acids: CASSSPSFARDSPLHF.

This chain connects TRBV20-1 to TRBJ2-1; TCRdb lists TRBD1, though no DNA is available to test this call. Germline V CDR1 and CDR2: DFQATT, SNEGSKA (reference sequence). This CDR3 spans 15 amino acids. The CDR3 is CSARTGGASVSEQFF.

This rearrangement joins TRBV20-1 to TRBJ1-4; the TRBD1 assignment by TCRdb is unverifiable without DNA. The germline CDR1 and CDR2 sequences are DFQATT and SNEGSKA (reference sequence). The CDR3 runs to 14 residues. CDR3 protein: CSAQKGQSNEKLFF.

This rearrangement joins TRBV7-2 to TRBJ2-3; TCRdb reports TRBD2, a call that lacks DNA to check it against. The CDR3 runs 14 residues. Germline V CDR1 and CDR2: SGHTA, FQGNSA. CDR3 loop: CASSRRGPTDTQYF.

The V call is TRBV6-2 or TRBV6-3, the J call TRBJ1-5; TCRdb lists TRBD1, though no DNA is available to test this call. This CDR3 region has 15 residues. Germline V gene sequence: CDR1 MNHEY, CDR2 SVGEGT. CDR3 protein: CASSFQGRGNQPQHF.

CDR3 in amino acids: CASSSTGRAQRPLHF. The chain carries TRBV6-5 and TRBJ1-6. The CDR3 sequence is 15 residues long. Per the germline V gene, CDR1 is MNHEY and CDR2 is SVGAGI.